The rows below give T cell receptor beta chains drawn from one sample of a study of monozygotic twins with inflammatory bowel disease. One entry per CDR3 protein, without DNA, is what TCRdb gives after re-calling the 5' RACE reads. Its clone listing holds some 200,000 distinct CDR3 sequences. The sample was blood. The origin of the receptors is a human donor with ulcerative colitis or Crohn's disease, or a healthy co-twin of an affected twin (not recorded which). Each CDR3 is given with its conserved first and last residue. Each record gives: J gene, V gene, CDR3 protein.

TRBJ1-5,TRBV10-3,CAISVGREEPQHF
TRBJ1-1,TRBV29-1,CSVGLRQANTEAFF
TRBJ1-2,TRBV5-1,CASSLELHGYTF
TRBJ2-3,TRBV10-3,CAISKTSGGAESTDTQYF
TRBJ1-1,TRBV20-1,CSAREGSVKEAFF
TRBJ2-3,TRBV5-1,CASTGLAGSTDTQYF
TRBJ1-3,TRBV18,CASSSGQGSGNTIYF
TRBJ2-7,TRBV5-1,CASSIGGSSYEQYF
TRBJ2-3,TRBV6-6,CASSPTVVTDTQYF
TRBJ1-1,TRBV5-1,CASSLAQGTMNTEAFF
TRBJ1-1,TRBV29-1,CSVARSGTGGSGTEAFF
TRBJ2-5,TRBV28,CASSFSGRRRETQYF
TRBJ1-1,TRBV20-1,CSARGTGRNTEAFF
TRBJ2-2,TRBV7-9,CASSLTGDTGELFF
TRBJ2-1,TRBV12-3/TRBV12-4,CASRTSGRGNEQFF
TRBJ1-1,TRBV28,CASSKLTGAKNTEAFF
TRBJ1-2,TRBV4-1,CASSQEGVANYGYTF
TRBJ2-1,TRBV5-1,CASSWGTGNEQFF
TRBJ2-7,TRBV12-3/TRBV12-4,CASSLTGLEQYF
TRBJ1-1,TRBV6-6,CASSRGDTEAFF
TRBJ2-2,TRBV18,CASSPSTGNTGELFF
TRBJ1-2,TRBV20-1,CSARATGSNYGYTF
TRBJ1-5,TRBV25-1,CASSEWVAGQPQHF
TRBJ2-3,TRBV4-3,CASSRDLSTDTQYF
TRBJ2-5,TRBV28,CASSRPGTSKETQYF
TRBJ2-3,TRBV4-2,CASSQGETGFSDTQYF